Given below is one TCR beta chain in context. Its antigen is currently unknown. TCRdb's copy holds only in-frame clones and misses some; the assay was immunoSEQ multiplex PCR. The sample contains 150,000 to 200,000 clones, around nine tenths of which appear only once. The data belong to a study of cytomegalovirus exposure and HLA in healthy donors. The study's findings and limits: Whilst most TCR sequences proved rare, a subset of public TCRs occurred across many donors.

Germline CDR1 and CDR2: SGHAT and FQNNGV. V lost 8 bases, J lost 6 bases, and 5 bases lay in between. CDR3 length: 10 residues. The source of this sequence is a man aged 18 to 35 in good health and CMV-seropositive. The V call is TRBV11-2, the J call TRBJ2-1, with a weak D call TRBD2 (5 bases). Sequencing input: PBMCs. The CDR3 region has the DNA TGTGCCAGCGGACTCAATGAGCAGTTCTTC. It is translated as CASGLNEQFF. The whole variable domain, filled in from reference TRBV11-2 and TRBJ2-1, reads EAGVAQSPRYKIIEKRQSVAFWCNPISGHATLYWYQQILGQGPKLLIQFQNNGVVDDSQLPKDRFSAERLKGVDSTLKIQPAKLEDSAVYLCASGLNEQFFGPGTRLTVL.